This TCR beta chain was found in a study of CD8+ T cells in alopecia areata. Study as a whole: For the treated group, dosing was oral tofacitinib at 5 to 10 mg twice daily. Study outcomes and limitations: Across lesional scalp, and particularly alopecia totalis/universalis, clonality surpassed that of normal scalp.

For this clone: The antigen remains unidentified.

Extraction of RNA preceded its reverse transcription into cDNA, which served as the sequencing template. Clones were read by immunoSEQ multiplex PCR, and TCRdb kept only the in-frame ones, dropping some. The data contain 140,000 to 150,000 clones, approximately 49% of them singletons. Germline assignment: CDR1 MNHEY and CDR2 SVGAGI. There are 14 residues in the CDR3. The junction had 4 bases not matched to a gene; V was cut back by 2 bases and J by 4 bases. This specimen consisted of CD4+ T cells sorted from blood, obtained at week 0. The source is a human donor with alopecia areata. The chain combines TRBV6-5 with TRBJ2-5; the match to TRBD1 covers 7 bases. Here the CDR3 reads CASSYQDRSETQYF. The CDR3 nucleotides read TGTGCCAGCAGTTACCAGGACAGGTCAGAGACCCAGTACTTC.